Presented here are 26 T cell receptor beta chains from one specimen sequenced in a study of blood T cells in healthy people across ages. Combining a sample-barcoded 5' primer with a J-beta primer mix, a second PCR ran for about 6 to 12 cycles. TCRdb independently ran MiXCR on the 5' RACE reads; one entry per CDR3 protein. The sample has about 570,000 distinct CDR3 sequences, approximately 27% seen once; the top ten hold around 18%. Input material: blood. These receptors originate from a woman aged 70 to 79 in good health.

The CDR3 sequence is CSARAVSNTEAFF. For the CDR3, the DNA is TGCAGTGCTAGAGCCGTATCGAACACTGAAGCTTTCTTT. J is TRBJ1-1 and V is TRBV20-1, with D unclear. CDR1 and CDR2 from the germline V gene are DFQATT and SNEGSKA (reference sequence). V was clipped by 1 base and J by 1 base, with 7 bases between them. The CDR3 loop spans 13 amino acids.

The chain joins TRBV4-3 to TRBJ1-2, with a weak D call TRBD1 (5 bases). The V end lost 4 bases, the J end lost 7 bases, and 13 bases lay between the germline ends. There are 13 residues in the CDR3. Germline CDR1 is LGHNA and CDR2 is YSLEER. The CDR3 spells CASSPTSGTGYTF. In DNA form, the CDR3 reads TGCGCCAGCAGCCCAACGTCCGGGACTGGCTACACCTTC.

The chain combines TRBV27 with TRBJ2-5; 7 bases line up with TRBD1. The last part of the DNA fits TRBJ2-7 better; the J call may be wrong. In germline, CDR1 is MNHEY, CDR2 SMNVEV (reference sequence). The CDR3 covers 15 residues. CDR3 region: CASSWYSGGIYEQYF. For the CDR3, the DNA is TGTGCCAGCAGTTGGTACTCAGGGGGTATCTACGAGCAGTACTTC.

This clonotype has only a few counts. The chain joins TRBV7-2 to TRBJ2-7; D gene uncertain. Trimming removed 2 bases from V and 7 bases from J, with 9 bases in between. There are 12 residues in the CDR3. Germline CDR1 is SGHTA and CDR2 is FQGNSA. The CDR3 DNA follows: TGTGCCAGCAGCTTAACCCCAAGGGAGCAGTACTTC. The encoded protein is CASSLTPREQYF. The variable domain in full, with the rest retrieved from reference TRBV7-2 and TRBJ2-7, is GAGVSQSPSNKVTEKGKDVELRCDPISGHTALYWYRQSLGQGLEFLIYFQGNSAPDKSGLPSDRFSAERTGGSVSTLTIQRTQQEDSAVYLCASSLTPREQYFGPGTRLTVT.

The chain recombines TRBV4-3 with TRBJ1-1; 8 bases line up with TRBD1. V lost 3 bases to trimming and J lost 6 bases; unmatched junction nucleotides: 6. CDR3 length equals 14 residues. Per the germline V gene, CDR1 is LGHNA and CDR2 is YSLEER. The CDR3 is CASSHPDRDSEAFF. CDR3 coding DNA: TGCGCCAGCAGCCACCCGGACAGGGACTCTGAAGCTTTCTTT.

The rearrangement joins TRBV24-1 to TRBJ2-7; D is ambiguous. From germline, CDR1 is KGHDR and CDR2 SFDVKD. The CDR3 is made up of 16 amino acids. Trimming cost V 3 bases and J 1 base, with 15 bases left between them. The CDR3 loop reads CATSDPLWAISYEQYF. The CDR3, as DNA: TGTGCCACCAGTGATCCCCTGTGGGCTATTTCCTACGAGCAGTACTTC.

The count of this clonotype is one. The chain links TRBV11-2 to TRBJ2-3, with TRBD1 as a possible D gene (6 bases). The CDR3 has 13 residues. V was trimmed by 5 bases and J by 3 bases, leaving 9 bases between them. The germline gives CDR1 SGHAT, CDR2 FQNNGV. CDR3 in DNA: TGTGCCAGCAGCCGCGACAGGACAGATACGCAGTATTTT. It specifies CASSRDRTDTQYF.

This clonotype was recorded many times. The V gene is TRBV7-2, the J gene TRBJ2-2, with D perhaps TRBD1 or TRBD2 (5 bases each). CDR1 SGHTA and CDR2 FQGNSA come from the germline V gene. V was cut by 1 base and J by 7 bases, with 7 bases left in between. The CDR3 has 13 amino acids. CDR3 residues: CASSLERGGELFF. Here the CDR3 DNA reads TGTGCCAGCAGCTTAGAGAGGGGCGGGGAGCTGTTTTTT.

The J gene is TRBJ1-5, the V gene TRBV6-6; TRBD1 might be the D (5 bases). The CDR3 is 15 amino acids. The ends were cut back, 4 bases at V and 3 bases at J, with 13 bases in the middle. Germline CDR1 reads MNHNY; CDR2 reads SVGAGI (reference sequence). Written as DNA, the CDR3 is TGTGCCAGCAGTTCATGGGACGTAATCAATCAGCCCCAGCATTTT. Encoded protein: CASSSWDVINQPQHF.

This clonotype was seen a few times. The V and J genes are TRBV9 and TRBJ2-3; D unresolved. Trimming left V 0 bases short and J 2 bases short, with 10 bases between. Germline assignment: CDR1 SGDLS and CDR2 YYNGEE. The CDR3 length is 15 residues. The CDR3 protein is CASSVVSSTTDTQYF. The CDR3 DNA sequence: TGTGCCAGCAGCGTAGTAAGCAGCACCACAGATACGCAGTATTTT.

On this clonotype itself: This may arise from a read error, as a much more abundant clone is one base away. This CDR3 reads CASSQVLTQETQYF. In nucleotides, the CDR3 is TGTGCCAGCAGCCAAGTTCTGACCCAAGAGACCCAGTACTTC. V usage is TRBV3-1 and J usage is TRBJ2-5; D is undetermined. Germline V lookup: CDR1 LGHDT, CDR2 YNNKEL (reference sequence). Deletions cut 1 base from V and 1 base from J, with 7 bases between. The CDR3 has 14 amino acids.

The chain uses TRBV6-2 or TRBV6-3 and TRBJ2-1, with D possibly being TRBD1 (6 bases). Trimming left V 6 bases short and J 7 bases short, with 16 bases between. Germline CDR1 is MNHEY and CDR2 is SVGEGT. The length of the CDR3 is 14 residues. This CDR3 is CASSLFGQRNEQFF. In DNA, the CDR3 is TGTGCCAGCAGCCTTTTCGGACAGAGGAATGAGCAGTTCTTC.

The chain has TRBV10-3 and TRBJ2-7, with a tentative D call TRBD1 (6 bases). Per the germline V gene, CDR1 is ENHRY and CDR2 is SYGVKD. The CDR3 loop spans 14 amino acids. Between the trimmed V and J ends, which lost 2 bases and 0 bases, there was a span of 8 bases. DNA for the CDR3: TGTGCCATCAGTGAGAGGGGGAGCTCCTACGAGCAGTACTTC. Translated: CAISERGSSYEQYF.

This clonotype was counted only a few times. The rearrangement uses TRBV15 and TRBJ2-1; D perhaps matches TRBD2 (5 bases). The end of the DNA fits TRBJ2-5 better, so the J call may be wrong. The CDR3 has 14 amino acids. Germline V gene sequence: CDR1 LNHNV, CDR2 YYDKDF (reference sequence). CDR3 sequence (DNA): TGTGCCACCAGCACCTCACTAGGAACCGAGACCCAGTACTTC. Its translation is CATSTSLGTETQYF.

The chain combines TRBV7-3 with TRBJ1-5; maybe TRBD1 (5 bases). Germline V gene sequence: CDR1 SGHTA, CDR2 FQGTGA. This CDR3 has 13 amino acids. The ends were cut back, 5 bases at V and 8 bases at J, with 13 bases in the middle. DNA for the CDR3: TGTGCCAGCAGCCCATATCGAGGGGAGCCCCAGCATTTT. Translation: CASSPYRGEPQHF.

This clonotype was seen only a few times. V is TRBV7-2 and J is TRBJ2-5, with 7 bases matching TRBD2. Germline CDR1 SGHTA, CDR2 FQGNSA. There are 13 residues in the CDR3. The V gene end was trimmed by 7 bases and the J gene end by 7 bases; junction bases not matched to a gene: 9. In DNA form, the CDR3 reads TGTGCCAGCACGACCGGGACTAAAAGGACCCAGTACTTC. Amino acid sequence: CASTTGTKRTQYF.

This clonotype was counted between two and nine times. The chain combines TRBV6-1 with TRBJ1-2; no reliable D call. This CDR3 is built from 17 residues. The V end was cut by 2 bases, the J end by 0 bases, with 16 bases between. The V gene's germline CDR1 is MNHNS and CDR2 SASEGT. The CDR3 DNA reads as TGTGCCAGCAGTGAAAGGCCAGGCTCTACCGCTAACTATGGCTACACCTTC. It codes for CASSERPGSTANYGYTF.

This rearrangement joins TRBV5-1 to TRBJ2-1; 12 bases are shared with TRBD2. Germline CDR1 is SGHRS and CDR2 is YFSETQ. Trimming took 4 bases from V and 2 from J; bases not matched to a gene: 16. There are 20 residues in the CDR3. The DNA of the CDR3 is TGCGCCAGCAGCATACCACTAGCGGGGGGACTTGTAGCCGCCTACAATGAGCAGTTCTTC. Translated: CASSIPLAGGLVAAYNEQFF.

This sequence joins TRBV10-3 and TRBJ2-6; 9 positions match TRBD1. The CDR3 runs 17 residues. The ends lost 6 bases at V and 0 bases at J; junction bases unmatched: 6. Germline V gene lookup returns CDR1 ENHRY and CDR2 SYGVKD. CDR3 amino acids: CAISTGGPSSGANVLTF. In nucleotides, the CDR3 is TGTGCCATCAGCACAGGGGGCCCCAGCTCTGGGGCCAACGTCCTGACTTTC.

CDR3 in amino acids: CASSQGAYYEQYF. In DNA, the CDR3 is TGTGCCAGCAGCCAAGGGGCGTACTACGAGCAGTACTTC. V usage is TRBV4-2 and J usage is TRBJ2-7; D gene uncertain. CDR3 length: 13 amino acids. V was shortened by 1 base and J by 3 bases, with 7 bases between the two germline ends. Looked up from germline, CDR1 is LGHNA and CDR2 is YNFKEQ.

The CDR3 nucleotides read TGTGCCATCACAACGTACAATGAGCAGTTCTTC. It yields the protein CAITTYNEQFF. V usage is TRBV10-3 and J usage is TRBJ2-1, with D unresolved. Trimming stripped 7 bases from V and 4 bases from J, with 5 bases between. Germline V gives CDR1 ENHRY, CDR2 SYGVKD. The CDR3 runs 11 residues.

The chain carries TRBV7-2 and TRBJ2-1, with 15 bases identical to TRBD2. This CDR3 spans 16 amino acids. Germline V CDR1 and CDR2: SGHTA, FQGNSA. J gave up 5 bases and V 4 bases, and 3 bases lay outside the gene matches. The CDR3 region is CASSSGLAGGHNEQFF. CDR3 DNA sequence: TGTGCCAGCAGCTCGGGACTAGCGGGGGGACACAATGAGCAGTTCTTC.

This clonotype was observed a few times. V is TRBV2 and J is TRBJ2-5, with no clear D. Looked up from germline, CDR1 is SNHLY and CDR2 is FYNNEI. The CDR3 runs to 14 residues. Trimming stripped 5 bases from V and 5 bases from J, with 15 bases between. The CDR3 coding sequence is TGTGCCAGCAGTTCCCTCGGAGAGTTGGAGACCCAGTACTTC. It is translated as CASSSLGELETQYF. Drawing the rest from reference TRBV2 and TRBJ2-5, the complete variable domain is EPEVTQTPSHQVTQMGQEVILRCVPISNHLYFYWYRQILGQKVEFLVSFYNNEISEKSEIFDDQFSVERPDGSNFTLKIRSTKLEDSAMYFCASSSLGELETQYFGPGTRLLVL.

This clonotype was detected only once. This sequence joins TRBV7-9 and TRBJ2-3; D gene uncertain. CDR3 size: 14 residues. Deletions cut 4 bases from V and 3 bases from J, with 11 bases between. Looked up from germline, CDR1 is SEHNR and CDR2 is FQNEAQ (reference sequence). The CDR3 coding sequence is TGTGCCAGCAGCTCGACTGGAAATACAGATACGCAGTATTTT. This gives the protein CASSSTGNTDTQYF.

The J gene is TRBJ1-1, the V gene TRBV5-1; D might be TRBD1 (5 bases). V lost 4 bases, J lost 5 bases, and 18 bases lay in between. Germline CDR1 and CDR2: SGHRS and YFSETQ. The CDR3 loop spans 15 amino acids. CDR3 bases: TGCGCCAGCAGCGGGGCGGGCCCCGGCGGTACTGAAGCTTTCTTT. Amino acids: CASSGAGPGGTEAFF.

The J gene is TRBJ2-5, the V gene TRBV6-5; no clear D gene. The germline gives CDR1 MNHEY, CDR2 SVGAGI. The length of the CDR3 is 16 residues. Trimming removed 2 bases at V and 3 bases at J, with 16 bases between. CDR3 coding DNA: TGTGCCAGCAGTTACGCCTTGACAATCGACAAAGAGACCCAGTACTTC. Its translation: CASSYALTIDKETQYF.